This TCR beta chain was recovered during a study of T cells in Graves' hyperthyroidism and ophthalmopathy. Diagnoses were established using clinical symptoms, serum thyroxine and TRAb, thyroid ultrasound and orbital computed tomography. From RNA transcripts, TCR beta CDR3 regions were amplified. TCR CDR3 regions were first amplified by RT-PCR with HTBI primers. TCRdb analysed the multiplex PCR reads with MiXCR anew, one entry per CDR3 protein. The data contain 500,000 to 750,000 distinct CDR3 sequences, approximately 15% of them singletons. The V gene's germline CDR1 is SGHNT and CDR2 YYREEE (reference sequence). The CDR3 sequence is 16 residues long. V was cut by 0 bases and J by 6 bases, with 16 bases left in between. This clonotype was detected a few times.

The rearrangement links TRBV5-4 to TRBJ2-1, with D perhaps matching TRBD1 or TRBD2 (5 bases each). The sample consisted of blood. The sequence derives from a woman in her late teens or twenties with Graves' ophthalmopathy. CDR3 region: CASSLAGTGWVNEQFF. Written as DNA, the CDR3 is TGTGCCAGCAGCTTGGCCGGGACCGGGTGGGTCAATGAGCAGTTCTTC.